The following is a TCR beta chain sequence with its context. Per the original methods: Amplified reference gene primers provided the basis for estimating nucleated cell counts. Repertoires were generated with immunoSEQ multiplex PCR, while TCRdb's copy carries only in-frame clones and drops some. V and J calls and clone size come straight from that table; D and trimming were deduced from the DNA. Of about 330,000 clones listed, 85% were seen once; the top ten hold about 7%. Trimming took off 2 bases at V and 0 bases at J, with 14 bases between the two ends. The germline V gene encodes CDR1 SNHLY and CDR2 FYNNEI. There are 17 residues in the CDR3. This entry belongs to a study of blood T cell repertoires in COVID-19. Looking at the study overall: Acute-phase and convalescent COVID-19 samples originated in the United States, Italy and Spain. T cells, B-cell-depleted T cells, or PBMCs provided the cDNA or gDNA that served as material.

This clonotype originated in a human donor in a cohort sampled during active COVID-19. The chain carries TRBV2 and TRBJ1-3; D is perhaps TRBD1 (5 bases). Source material: peripheral blood. In DNA form, the CDR3 reads TGTGCCAGCAGTGAACGACAGACCAGGAGCTCTGGAAACACCATATATTTT. Its protein product is CASSERQTRSSGNTIYF.